This T cell receptor (beta chain) was captured in a study of T cell repertoires in cytomegalovirus infection (dated by TCRdb to between 2018 and 2021). About the full investigation: Recently identified HLA-C-restricted CMV epitopes, whose presentation resists viral immunomodulation, were targeted by peptide stimulations together with well-studied HLA-B-restricted epitopes. The HLA type of each donor mattered for the analysis, because public TCR beta signatures pointed to carriage of CMV infection along with the matching HLA type. The full study reports these points: The ex vivo response was dominated by HLA-C-restricted CMV-specific TCR beta clonotypes, and the single most frequent clonotype in two of eight donors was supplied by these HLA-C-restricted clonotypes. Carriers of CMV infection plus the relevant HLA type were discriminated by the cumulative frequency of public TCR beta family members in the study cohort and in an independent roughly 320-donor cohort.

Worth noting for this clonotype: The clone's antigen remains unknown. Base qualities are not provided; no much larger clone lies one nucleotide away.

From the cysteine through the phenylalanine, the CDR3 covers 15 amino acids. Of the read, only the CDR3 DNA is kept; its 45 bases are in frame from base 1. Sequences MDHEN (CDR1) and SYDVKM (CDR2) are obtained from the germline V gene. Trimming costs V 11 bases and J 2 bases, and their ends lie 21 bases apart. Sequencing was carried out with an Illumina HiSeq 1500. TCRdb took the public reads, trimmed them with fastp at Q25, ran MiXCR for clone calling and kept in-frame beta chains. Rows are combined by CDR3 protein, so each entry shows the most common genes and DNA. The sample has about 400,000 distinct CDR3 sequences on record, roughly 36% of them singletons. The ten top clones hold less than 15% of the sample. In the paper's terms, the treatment or condition label means: in vitro stimulation with specific CMV peptide epitopes to enrich CMV-specific T cells.

The source is a human donor in good health (CMV status not recorded). Some clones in this sample may be carry-over from other donors' samples. The V and J genes are TRBV28 and TRBJ1-2; the D gene is perhaps TRBD1, from 5 matching bases. This sample comprised cultured PBMCs, obtained from culture after CMV antigen stimulation. The DNA sequence reads TGTGCCGCCGCCTGGGCCGGGGCCGGGAACTATGGCTACACCTTC. This is translated as CAAAWAGAGNYGYTF.